This T cell receptor beta chain derives from a study of cytomegalovirus exposure and HLA in healthy donors. The CDR3 length is 15 residues. V lost 6 bases, J lost 5 bases, and 8 bases stayed unmatched. Germline V gene lookup returns CDR1 MDHEN and CDR2 SYDVKM. Study-wide findings and caveats: Despite most TCR sequences being rare, some public TCRs occurred in many donors. Cytomegalovirus association was listed for around 180 TCR beta chains.

Some clones are missing from TCRdb's copy, which holds only in-frame ones; the method was immunoSEQ multiplex PCR. The sample includes approximately 170,000 clones, about 85% of them seen just once. Remarks on this clone: What it binds is unknown.

Sequencing was performed on PBMCs. The chain carries TRBV28 and TRBJ2-2; 8 bases are a match to TRBD1. The origin of this receptor is a young man in good health and CMV-seropositive. The CDR3 nucleotides are TGTGCCAGCAGCTCCAGGACAGGGAAAACCGGGGAGCTGTTTTTT. It encodes CASSSRTGKTGELFF.